The TCR beta chain under discussion was sequenced for a study of OX40 agonist ivuxolimab in advanced cancers. At the level of the study: As their treatment, patients were administered ivuxolimab, an agonistic anti-OX40 (CD134) antibody.

Produced via immunoSEQ multiplex PCR; TCRdb's table is partial and in-frame only. In the table there are around 100,000 clones, 75% to 90% of which are singletons. V shed 4 bases, J shed 3 bases, and the junction held 12 bases outside the gene matches. CDR3 length equals 16 residues. Germline-derived CDR1 and CDR2 are SGDLS and YYNGEE. Whole-study findings and limits: Among the lowest levels of clonal expansion were found in partial responders at 0.1-3.0 mg/kg. The antigens recognized by the expanded peripheral T cells, that is their antigen specificity, were not determined.

Notes on this clone: Its target is not known.

The V call is TRBV9, the J call TRBJ2-5, with TRBD2 matching 7 bases. The sample consisted of CD4+ or CD8+ T cells sorted from blood, taken in a trial of the OX40 agonist ivuxolimab. The receptor was isolated from an adult with an advanced solid tumor such as melanoma, head and neck, liver or kidney cancer. The CDR3 DNA is TGTGCCAGCAGCCCCCTGGCGGGAGTAATTAAAGAGACCCAGTACTTC. Its translation: CASSPLAGVIKETQYF. The full variable domain, rest sourced from reference TRBV9 and TRBJ2-5, is DSGVTQTPKHLITATGQRVTLRCSPRSGDLSVYWYQQSLDQGLQFLIQYYNGEERAKGNILERFSAQQFPDLHSELNLSSLELGDSALYFCASSPLAGVIKETQYFGPGTRLLVL.